This is a list of T cell receptor beta chains from one sample in a study of cytomegalovirus exposure and HLA in healthy donors. Assay: immunoSEQ multiplex PCR; the TCRdb copy retains only in-frame clones and omits some. The sample holds 65,000 to 90,000 clones, about 81% seen once. Sequencing input: PBMCs. These TCRs come from a man between 65 and 85 years old in good health and CMV-seronegative. Each CDR3 is given with its conserved first and last residue. Fields, in order: V gene, D gene, J gene, clone size, CDR3 DNA, CDR3 protein. D genes are given only for firm matches. Size is omitted from some rows. Given values are once, few, many or a class for expanded clones.

v_gene: TRBV6-6
d_gene: .
j_gene: TRBJ1-5
abundance: once
CDR3nt: TGTGCCAGCAGTCCGTCAGATAGCAATCAGCCCCAGCATTTT
CDR3aa: CASSPSDSNQPQHF

v_gene: TRBV7-8
d_gene: TRBD2
j_gene: TRBJ2-2
abundance: .
CDR3nt: TGTGCCAGCAGCTTCTCTAGCGGACACACCGGGGAGCTGTTTTTT
CDR3aa: CASSFSSGHTGELFF

v_gene: TRBV7-2
d_gene: .
j_gene: TRBJ2-3
abundance: .
CDR3nt: TGTGCCAGCAGCCGACAACTGAACACAGATACGCAGTATTTT
CDR3aa: CASSRQLNTDTQYF

v_gene: TRBV15
d_gene: TRBD1
j_gene: TRBJ2-4
abundance: few
CDR3nt: TGTGCCACCAGCAGAGATAACTTAGGACAGGGGGGTATTCAGTACTTC
CDR3aa: CATSRDNLGQGGIQYF

v_gene: TRBV27
d_gene: TRBD2
j_gene: TRBJ2-7
abundance: .
CDR3nt: TGTGCCAGCAGGCAGGCCCTACTAGCGGGGGCAAGCTCCCCTACCGACTACGAGCAGTACTTC
CDR3aa: CASRQALLAGASSPTDYEQYF

v_gene: TRBV5-1
d_gene: TRBD1
j_gene: TRBJ2-6
abundance: .
CDR3nt: TGCGCCAGCAGCTTGGACAGGGGCTCTGGGGCCAACGTCCTGACTTTC
CDR3aa: CASSLDRGSGANVLTF

v_gene: TRBV20-1
d_gene: .
j_gene: TRBJ2-5
abundance: .
CDR3nt: TGCAGTGCACCGGGACAAAAGACCCAGTACTTC
CDR3aa: CSAPGQKTQYF

v_gene: TRBV5-1
d_gene: .
j_gene: TRBJ1-4
abundance: .
CDR3nt: TGCGCCAGCAGCTCGAACGGGGAAAAACTGTTTTTT
CDR3aa: CASSSNGEKLFF

v_gene: TRBV9
d_gene: TRBD1
j_gene: TRBJ1-1
abundance: once
CDR3nt: TGTGCCAGCAGCGTACGGGGGACAGGGGGGAACACTGAAGCTTTCTTT
CDR3aa: CASSVRGTGGNTEAFF

v_gene: TRBV6-6
d_gene: TRBD2
j_gene: TRBJ2-7
abundance: .
CDR3nt: TGTGCCAGCAGCTACGACGGGACTAGCGGGGCCGAGCAGTACTTC
CDR3aa: CASSYDGTSGAEQYF

v_gene: TRBV7-2
d_gene: TRBD1
j_gene: TRBJ1-5
abundance: .
CDR3nt: TGTGCCAGCAGCTTTGACAGGGCTGGGGATCAGCCCCAGCATTTT
CDR3aa: CASSFDRAGDQPQHF

v_gene: TRBV27
d_gene: .
j_gene: TRBJ1-1
abundance: .
CDR3nt: TGTGCCAGCAGGAGACAGGATTTCTTT
CDR3aa: CASRRQDFF

v_gene: TRBV7-9
d_gene: .
j_gene: TRBJ2-4
abundance: once
CDR3nt: TGTTCCAGCAGCTTAGAAGGGGTGAACATTCAGTACTTC
CDR3aa: CSSSLEGVNIQYF

v_gene: TRBV7-9
d_gene: .
j_gene: TRBJ2-5
abundance: .
CDR3nt: TGTGCCAGCAGCTTATCGAGAGGGGGACGAGAGTCGCAAGAGACCCAGTACTTC
CDR3aa: CASSLSRGGRESQETQYF

v_gene: TRBV5-4
d_gene: .
j_gene: TRBJ1-4
abundance: .
CDR3nt: TGTGCCAGCAGCCAGGTTGGGGCCACTAATGAAAAACTGTTTTTT
CDR3aa: CASSQVGATNEKLFF

v_gene: TRBV10-2
d_gene: .
j_gene: TRBJ2-2
abundance: .
CDR3nt: TGCGCCAGCAGCGCGCAGGGGACCGGCGGGGAGCTGTTTTTT
CDR3aa: CASSAQGTGGELFF

v_gene: TRBV7-2
d_gene: .
j_gene: TRBJ2-5
abundance: .
CDR3nt: TGTGCCAGCAGCTTAGACCCCAGCGGGTCGGGGGAGACCCAGTACTTC
CDR3aa: CASSLDPSGSGETQYF

v_gene: TRBV5-4
d_gene: .
j_gene: TRBJ2-7
abundance: .
CDR3nt: TGTGCCAGCAGCTCTGCGGTAGGAGCCTACGAGCAGTACTTC
CDR3aa: CASSSAVGAYEQYF

v_gene: TRBV6-5
d_gene: .
j_gene: TRBJ1-2
abundance: .
CDR3nt: TGTGCCAGCAGAGCTACTACAGGGAATCCGCGTGAGGGGACCTTC
CDR3aa: CASRATTGNPREGTF

v_gene: TRBV7-2
d_gene: TRBD1
j_gene: TRBJ1-2
abundance: .
CDR3nt: TGTGCCAGCAGCCTTGCCCCGGGGACAGGGATGAGTGGCTACACCTTC
CDR3aa: CASSLAPGTGMSGYTF

v_gene: TRBV2
d_gene: .
j_gene: TRBJ1-1
abundance: .
CDR3nt: TGTGCCAGCAGTGAAGATGGCGCAGGGTGGATGGCTTTCTTT
CDR3aa: CASSEDGAGWMAFF

v_gene: TRBV4-3
d_gene: TRBD2
j_gene: TRBJ2-1
abundance: .
CDR3nt: TGCGCCAGCAGCCAAGGACTAGCGGGGTACAATGAGCAGTTCTTC
CDR3aa: CASSQGLAGYNEQFF

v_gene: TRBV18
d_gene: .
j_gene: TRBJ2-3
abundance: .
CDR3nt: TGTGCCAGCTCACCAATGATTGGACAGGGAGGGGGAGATACGCAGTATTTT
CDR3aa: CASSPMIGQGGGDTQYF

v_gene: TRBV6-1
d_gene: TRBD2
j_gene: TRBJ2-7
abundance: .
CDR3nt: TGTGCCAGCAGTGAGGCCGGGACTAGCGGGAGAAGCGAGCAGTACTTC
CDR3aa: CASSEAGTSGRSEQYF

v_gene: TRBV29-1
d_gene: TRBD1
j_gene: TRBJ1-2
abundance: .
CDR3nt: TGCAGCGTTGAAGGGACAGGGCTATCCTATGGCTACACCTTC
CDR3aa: CSVEGTGLSYGYTF

v_gene: TRBV11-2
d_gene: TRBD2
j_gene: TRBJ2-1
abundance: many
CDR3nt: TGTGCCAGCAGCTGGCTAGCGGGAGGGCCGAATGAGCAGTTCTTC
CDR3aa: CASSWLAGGPNEQFF

v_gene: TRBV4-2
d_gene: TRBD2
j_gene: TRBJ2-1
abundance: .
CDR3nt: TGTGCCAGCACCCCGACTAGCGGAGCCTACAATGAGCAGTTCTTC
CDR3aa: CASTPTSGAYNEQFF

v_gene: TRBV7-2
d_gene: .
j_gene: TRBJ1-1
abundance: .
CDR3nt: TGTGCCAGCAGCTTTTATCGTGAAGCTTTCTTT
CDR3aa: CASSFYREAFF

v_gene: TRBV27
d_gene: .
j_gene: TRBJ2-7
abundance: .
CDR3nt: TGTGCCAGCAGTTCTCCTCGGGTTTCCTACGAGCAGTACTTC
CDR3aa: CASSSPRVSYEQYF

v_gene: TRBV6-1
d_gene: TRBD1
j_gene: TRBJ2-5
abundance: .
CDR3nt: TGTGCCAGCAGTGAATCGACAGGGGCGTTATCGGAGACCCAGTACTTC
CDR3aa: CASSESTGALSETQYF

v_gene: TRBV2
d_gene: TRBD2
j_gene: TRBJ2-1
abundance: .
CDR3nt: TGTGCCAGCTGCCGCCTAGCGGGAGGGCCCAATGAGCAGTTCTTC
CDR3aa: CASCRLAGGPNEQFF

v_gene: TRBV29-1
d_gene: TRBD1
j_gene: TRBJ2-1
abundance: .
CDR3nt: TGCAGCGTTGAAAGGGGACAGGGGGCGGATGAGCAGTTCTTC
CDR3aa: CSVERGQGADEQFF

v_gene: TRBV19
d_gene: TRBD2
j_gene: TRBJ2-2
abundance: .
CDR3nt: TGTGCCAGTAGTCCCCCTGGACTAGCGGGCACCGGGGAGCTGTTTTTT
CDR3aa: CASSPPGLAGTGELFF

v_gene: TRBV5-1
d_gene: TRBD1
j_gene: TRBJ2-7
abundance: few
CDR3nt: TGCGCCAGCAGCCAATCTAGGGACAGCTACTACGAGCAGTACTTC
CDR3aa: CASSQSRDSYYEQYF

v_gene: TRBV7-2
d_gene: TRBD1
j_gene: TRBJ2-7
abundance: .
CDR3nt: TGTGCCAGCAGCTCCCAATCCGGGACAGCCTACGAGCAGTACTTC
CDR3aa: CASSSQSGTAYEQYF

v_gene: TRBV2
d_gene: TRBD1
j_gene: TRBJ2-3
abundance: .
CDR3nt: TGTGCCAGCAGTGGGGACAGGGGCACAGATACGCAGTATTTT
CDR3aa: CASSGDRGTDTQYF

v_gene: TRBV7-2
d_gene: TRBD2
j_gene: TRBJ2-7
abundance: .
CDR3nt: TGTGCCAGCAGCGGGGGGGGAGGGAACCACGAGCAGTACTTC
CDR3aa: CASSGGGGNHEQYF

v_gene: TRBV6-1
d_gene: .
j_gene: TRBJ1-1
abundance: .
CDR3nt: TGTGCCAGCAGTGAGCGGGGGAGGAACACTGAAGCTTTCTTT
CDR3aa: CASSERGRNTEAFF

v_gene: TRBV5-1
d_gene: TRBD1
j_gene: TRBJ1-4
abundance: .
CDR3nt: TGCGCCAGCAGCTTGGGGGACAGGGATAATGAAAAACTGTTTTTT
CDR3aa: CASSLGDRDNEKLFF

v_gene: TRBV19
d_gene: .
j_gene: TRBJ2-3
abundance: .
CDR3nt: TGTGCCAGTAGCCATAGCACAGATACGCAGTATTTT
CDR3aa: CASSHSTDTQYF

v_gene: TRBV5-5
d_gene: .
j_gene: TRBJ2-7
abundance: .
CDR3nt: TGTGCCAGCAGCTGGGCTCCGTCCTACGAGCAGTACTTC
CDR3aa: CASSWAPSYEQYF

v_gene: TRBV30
d_gene: TRBD1
j_gene: TRBJ1-1
abundance: few
CDR3nt: TGTGCCTGGAGTATTCAGGGGGCTAACACTGAAGCTTTCTTT
CDR3aa: CAWSIQGANTEAFF

v_gene: TRBV27
d_gene: .
j_gene: TRBJ1-1
abundance: few
CDR3nt: TGTGCCAGCAGCCCCTGGGGGGAAGTGAACACTGAAGCTTTCTTT
CDR3aa: CASSPWGEVNTEAFF

v_gene: TRBV18
d_gene: .
j_gene: TRBJ1-1
abundance: few
CDR3nt: TGTGCCAGCTCAGGGAGGTCGAACACTGAAGCTTTCTTT
CDR3aa: CASSGRSNTEAFF

v_gene: TRBV5-4
d_gene: .
j_gene: TRBJ2-5
abundance: .
CDR3nt: TGTGCCAGCAGCTTGGGGCCAGGGTCCCAGGAGACCCAGTACTTC
CDR3aa: CASSLGPGSQETQYF

v_gene: TRBV7-8
d_gene: TRBD1
j_gene: TRBJ1-5
abundance: .
CDR3nt: TGTGCCAGCAGCTCAGGACAGGCCGTCAATCAGCCCCAGCATTTT
CDR3aa: CASSSGQAVNQPQHF

v_gene: TRBV7-2
d_gene: TRBD1
j_gene: TRBJ2-1
abundance: .
CDR3nt: TGTGCCAGCAGCTTAGCAGGGACAGGGTTCGATGAGCAGTTCTTC
CDR3aa: CASSLAGTGFDEQFF

v_gene: TRBV6-4
d_gene: .
j_gene: TRBJ2-7
abundance: .
CDR3nt: TGTGCCAGCAGTTTTCGGGGGTGCTACGAGCAGTACTTC
CDR3aa: CASSFRGCYEQYF

v_gene: TRBV6-1
d_gene: .
j_gene: TRBJ1-5
abundance: few
CDR3nt: TGTGCCAGCAGTTATTCCGAGGATCAGCCCCAGCATTTT
CDR3aa: CASSYSEDQPQHF

v_gene: TRBV6-5
d_gene: TRBD2
j_gene: TRBJ2-7
abundance: .
CDR3nt: TGTGCCAGCAATTACCCCCTAGCGGGGGTTTACGAGCAGTACTTC
CDR3aa: CASNYPLAGVYEQYF

v_gene: TRBV6-1
d_gene: .
j_gene: TRBJ1-4
abundance: few
CDR3nt: TGTGCCAGCAGTATGGGGCTGGGTGGTGAAAAACTGTTTTTT
CDR3aa: CASSMGLGGEKLFF

v_gene: TRBV15
d_gene: .
j_gene: TRBJ1-4
abundance: .
CDR3nt: TGTGCCACCAAGGGACGCCAGGGGGAAAAACTGTTTTTT
CDR3aa: CATKGRQGEKLFF

v_gene: TRBV19
d_gene: TRBD2
j_gene: TRBJ2-5
abundance: .
CDR3nt: TGTGCCAGTAGTATATCCGGGGAGGGGACCCAGTACTTC
CDR3aa: CASSISGEGTQYF

v_gene: TRBV27
d_gene: TRBD1
j_gene: TRBJ1-2
abundance: few
CDR3nt: TGTGCCAGCAGTTTCTATCCTCCCGGGACAGGGGTTGGCTACACCTTC
CDR3aa: CASSFYPPGTGVGYTF

v_gene: TRBV28
d_gene: .
j_gene: TRBJ2-7
abundance: .
CDR3nt: TGTGCCAGCAGTTCTTTTTTCGCGGGAAGCTCCTACGAGCAGTACTTC
CDR3aa: CASSSFFAGSSYEQYF

v_gene: TRBV9
d_gene: .
j_gene: TRBJ1-4
abundance: .
CDR3nt: TGTGCCAGCAGCGTAACAGGGAATGAAAAACTGTTTTTT
CDR3aa: CASSVTGNEKLFF

v_gene: TRBV9
d_gene: TRBD2
j_gene: TRBJ2-2
abundance: once
CDR3nt: TGTGCCAGCAGCGCGACTAGCGAGGAGCTGTTTTTT
CDR3aa: CASSATSEELFF

v_gene: TRBV28
d_gene: TRBD2
j_gene: TRBJ2-7
abundance: .
CDR3nt: TGTGCCAGCGGACTAGTTTTCTACGAGCAGTACTTC
CDR3aa: CASGLVFYEQYF

v_gene: TRBV6-4
d_gene: TRBD1
j_gene: TRBJ1-1
abundance: .
CDR3nt: TGTGCCAGCAGTGACGACAGGGCATCTGAAGCTTTCTTT
CDR3aa: CASSDDRASEAFF

v_gene: TRBV7-2
d_gene: .
j_gene: TRBJ2-7
abundance: .
CDR3nt: TGTGCCAGCCGCTCCGGTTCCTACGAGCAGTACTTC
CDR3aa: CASRSGSYEQYF